The present TCR beta chain was sequenced within a study of shared clonotypes between healthy human individuals. Study observations and caveats: Sampling covered nothing but blood. Tissue TCR repertoires likely differ from those found in blood.

Libraries were prepared by immunoSEQ multiplex PCR; TCRdb keeps only in-frame clonotypes and omits some of them. The profile shows 1 million to 1.2 million clones, 70% to 80% of them singletons. A remark on this clone: Its antigen is still unknown.

Sequenced input: memory CD4+ T cells from PBMCs. Described subset: CD45RA-negative fraction. This sequence originates from a man aged 18 to 29 in good health. Some clones in this sample may be carry-over from other donors' samples.

CDR3 in amino acids: CASSLHSPGATGNTIYF. CDR3 DNA sequence: TGTGCCAGCAGCTTACATTCCCCAGGGGCCACTGGAAACACCATATATTTT. This chain connects TRBV7-2 to TRBJ1-3; possibly TRBD1 for D (6 bases). CDR1 SGHTA and CDR2 FQGNSA come from the germline V gene. The CDR3 sequence is 17 residues long. V lost 2 bases and J 2 bases, leaving 16 bases between the germline ends. Supplemented by reference TRBV7-2 and TRBJ1-3, the full variable domain reads GAGVSQSPSNKVTEKGKDVELRCDPISGHTALYWYRQSLGQGLEFLIYFQGNSAPDKSGLPSDRFSAERTGGSVSTLTIQRTQQEDSAVYLCASSLHSPGATGNTIYFGEGSWLTVV.